The rows below give T cell receptor beta chains drawn from one sample of a study of control samples from healthy donors and cancer patients. The data were produced by immunoSEQ multiplex PCR, yet TCRdb's version contains in-frame clones alone and is incomplete. The top ten clones hold approximately 14% of a sample with some 150,000 clones, roughly 94% of them seen once. The sequencing sample was made of PBMCs. These receptors were taken from a man aged 55-75 years with colorectal cancer. Both conserved end residues are part of each CDR3. The order of the fields is CDR3 DNA, CDR3 protein, V gene, D gene, clone size, J gene. A D gene is named only where the DNA matches it firmly. Size is stated for part of the rows, as once, few or many counts, or as a class when the clone is expanded.

TGTGCCAGCAGTGAAGGAGGTAGGGGCTATGGCTACACCTTC CASSEGGRGYGYTF TRBV6-1 . . TRBJ1-2
TGTGCCAGCAGCTTACCTCAATCACCCCTCCACTTT CASSLPQSPLHF TRBV7-9 . . TRBJ1-6
TGCAGCGTTGGGGGACAGGGTGTTTTCCAGGTGGGCTATGGCTACACCTTC CSVGGQGVFQVGYGYTF TRBV29-1 TRBD1 few TRBJ1-2
TGTGCCAGCCGGGACGGCCCCTACAATGAGCAGTTCTTC CASRDGPYNEQFF TRBV12-3/TRBV12-4 . . TRBJ2-1
TGTGCCAGCAGTGAGATTGACAGTTACCAAGAGACCCAGTACTTC CASSEIDSYQETQYF TRBV25-1 . . TRBJ2-5
TGTGCCAGCAGTAAACCGCCGGGACAGGGATATGAAAAACTGTTTTTT CASSKPPGQGYEKLFF TRBV6-2/TRBV6-3 TRBD1 . TRBJ1-4
TGTGCCAGCAGCTTGGAAGGATATAGCAATCAGCCCCAGCATTTT CASSLEGYSNQPQHF TRBV5-8 . . TRBJ1-5
TGTGCCTGGAGTGGCCGGGGAGCCTATGGCTACACCTTC CAWSGRGAYGYTF TRBV30 . . TRBJ1-2
TGTGCCAGCAGCCTACGAGGGCAGTACGAGCAGTACTTC CASSLRGQYEQYF TRBV7-8 . . TRBJ2-7
TGCGCCAGCAGCCAAGGGGACTATTCCGAGACCCAGTACTTC CASSQGDYSETQYF TRBV4-1 TRBD2 . TRBJ2-5
TGTGCCTGGAGTCCCTCCCAGCGAGGGGAGCTGTTTTTT CAWSPSQRGELFF TRBV30 . once TRBJ2-2
TGTGCCAGCAGCTTTGGACAGGTTGCTGGTGAAGCTTTCTTT CASSFGQVAGEAFF TRBV11-2 TRBD1 . TRBJ1-1
TGTGCCAGCAGCTCCCCCCAGGACCGCCTAAATTCACCCCTCCACTTT CASSSPQDRLNSPLHF TRBV7-9 . . TRBJ1-6
TGTGCCACCAGTGATGGCCGATTCGGCGAGCAGTACTTC CATSDGRFGEQYF TRBV24-1 . . TRBJ2-7
TGTGCCAGCAGCGCGGGAGGGGTCTCCTACGAGCAGTACTTC CASSAGGVSYEQYF TRBV6-6 TRBD2 . TRBJ2-7
TGTGCCAGTAGTCGGGGTCGGGCCGCTGGCTATGGCTACACCTTC CASSRGRAAGYGYTF TRBV19 . . TRBJ1-2
TGTGCCACCAGTGATGGGTTTGGACCGAACACTGAAGCTTTCTTT CATSDGFGPNTEAFF TRBV24-1 . once TRBJ1-1
TGTGCCAGCTTAAGAGGTAGCGGGGTTGTCAATGAGCAGTTCTTC CASLRGSGVVNEQFF TRBV2 TRBD2 . TRBJ2-1
TGCGCCAGCAGCCTCGACAGGGGAAAAACCGGGGAGCTGTTTTTT CASSLDRGKTGELFF TRBV5-1 TRBD1 . TRBJ2-2
TGCGCCAGCAGCCAGAGGACAGGGGGCTTGATGGATACGCAGTATTTT CASSQRTGGLMDTQYF TRBV4-1 TRBD1 . TRBJ2-3
TGTGCCTGGAGTGTCAAGGGAGGGAGCAATCAGCCCCAGCATTTT CAWSVKGGSNQPQHF TRBV30 . . TRBJ1-5
TGCGCCAGCAGCCAGGTGGCGGGGGGTCAAGAGACCCAGTACTTC CASSQVAGGQETQYF TRBV4-1 TRBD2 . TRBJ2-5
TGTGCCAGCAGTTACTCGCAGGGGATCGGTGAGCAGTTCTTC CASSYSQGIGEQFF TRBV6-6 . . TRBJ2-1
TGTGCCAGTAGAAGGGGCGGTACTATTTCTGGGGCCAACGTCCTGACTTTC CASRRGGTISGANVLTF TRBV19 . . TRBJ2-6
TGTGCCAGCAGCCATGGGAGTTCTTATGGCTACACCTTC CASSHGSSYGYTF TRBV3-1/TRBV3-2 . . TRBJ1-2
TGTGCCAGCAGTGCTCAGCCTGGAAACACCATATATTTT CASSAQPGNTIYF TRBV27 . once TRBJ1-3
TGTGCCAGCTCATTGAGTAAGGAAAAACTGTTTTTT CASSLSKEKLFF TRBV18 . . TRBJ1-4
TGTGCCAGTAGTACGATAGGGACGGACAGTGAAAAACTGTTTTTT CASSTIGTDSEKLFF TRBV19 . once TRBJ1-4
TGCAGCGTTGGGGGAGTTTCCCAAGGCTATGGCTACACCTTC CSVGGVSQGYGYTF TRBV29-1 . . TRBJ1-2
TGCAGCGTTGAAAGGACAGGGCGGGAGACCCAGTACTTC CSVERTGRETQYF TRBV29-1 TRBD1 . TRBJ2-5
TGCGCCAGCAGTCAAGAAAAAGAGGTGGGGGCCGATAGCACAGATACGCAGTATTTT CASSQEKEVGADSTDTQYF TRBV23-1 . . TRBJ2-3
TGTGCCAGTAAAGGGGCAGAGACCCAGTACTTC CASKGAETQYF TRBV19 . . TRBJ2-5
TGTGCCAGCAGTTACGGGGGGGCGGGGGAGCAGTACTTC CASSYGGAGEQYF TRBV6-5 . . TRBJ2-7
TGTGCCAGCAGTGCGACAGGCCCAGAAGCTAACTATGGCTACACCTTC CASSATGPEANYGYTF TRBV25-1 . . TRBJ1-2
TGTGCCAGCAGCCAGGGTTTAACAGCTTCCCGACTCTTC CASSQGLTASRLF TRBV3-1/TRBV3-2 . . TRBJ2-7
TGTGCCAGCAGCGGACAGGTGGCTGGAAACACCATATATTTT CASSGQVAGNTIYF TRBV9 . . TRBJ1-3
TGTGCCAGCAGCAAACCTCCGGGAAATGACTATGGCTACACCTTC CASSKPPGNDYGYTF TRBV21-1 . . TRBJ1-2
TGTGCCAGCAGCAACCGGGACAGTCCTGGCTACACCTTC CASSNRDSPGYTF TRBV5-4 TRBD1 . TRBJ1-2
TGTGCCAGCAGCCCGGACAGGGTACGAGACGAGCAGTACTTC CASSPDRVRDEQYF TRBV7-9 TRBD1 . TRBJ2-7
TGTGCCAGCAGTTCTAGGGTGTCGCGGACTGAAGCTTTCTTT CASSSRVSRTEAFF TRBV6-6 . . TRBJ1-1
TGCGCCAGCAGCCAATTCGCCCGACAGGGGGCGCGAGGCAATCAGCCCCAGCATTTT CASSQFARQGARGNQPQHF TRBV4-1 TRBD1 once TRBJ1-5
TGTGCCAGGGAAAGGGCCGGGACAAATACCTACGAGCAGTACTTC CARERAGTNTYEQYF TRBV19 . once TRBJ2-7
TGCGCCAGCAGCTATCAGGGACCCTCCCCTGAGAGTGGCTACACCTTC CASSYQGPSPESGYTF TRBV5-1 . . TRBJ1-2
TGTGCCAGCAGTTACTCGTTCGGGGGGCAGGCTTTCTTT CASSYSFGGQAFF TRBV6-5 . . TRBJ1-1
TGCGCCAGCAGCCACCCGACTTACGAAGCTTTCTTT CASSHPTYEAFF TRBV4-1 . . TRBJ1-1
TGTGCCTGGAGTCGGGGGCAGGGGGCGAACTACGAGCAGTACTTC CAWSRGQGANYEQYF TRBV30 TRBD1 once TRBJ2-7
TGTGCCAGCTCACCAGCTAGCGGGGTGGCAGATACGCAGTATTTT CASSPASGVADTQYF TRBV18 TRBD2 once TRBJ2-3
TGTGCCAGCAGCCAAGAGCGGGGGCTCTCCTACGAGCAGTACTTC CASSQERGLSYEQYF TRBV3-1/TRBV3-2 . . TRBJ2-7
TGCAGCCTTACCCGGGGAGAGGGCACTGAAGCTTTCTTT CSLTRGEGTEAFF TRBV29-1 . . TRBJ1-1
TGTGCCAGTAGTACCCGGGCAAATTCTGGGGCCAACGTCCTGACTTTC CASSTRANSGANVLTF TRBV19 . . TRBJ2-6
TGTGCCAGCAGCCGAGCCGGGACAGGGGTCGACGAGCAGTACTTC CASSRAGTGVDEQYF TRBV14 TRBD1 . TRBJ2-7
TGTGCCAGCAGCTTGCAAGGGGGCTATGGAAACACCATATATTTT CASSLQGGYGNTIYF TRBV5-4 TRBD1 . TRBJ1-3
TGTGCCAGCAGTTTCCTTAGCGGGAGGGAGACCCAGTACTTC CASSFLSGRETQYF TRBV27 TRBD2 . TRBJ2-5
TGTGCCAGCAGCCCGAGACAGGGGAACCAAGAGACCCAGTACTTC CASSPRQGNQETQYF TRBV7-2 TRBD1 . TRBJ2-5
TGTGCCAGCAGCTCCGGGACAGGGATCCAGACCCAGTACTTC CASSSGTGIQTQYF TRBV5-4 TRBD1 . TRBJ2-5